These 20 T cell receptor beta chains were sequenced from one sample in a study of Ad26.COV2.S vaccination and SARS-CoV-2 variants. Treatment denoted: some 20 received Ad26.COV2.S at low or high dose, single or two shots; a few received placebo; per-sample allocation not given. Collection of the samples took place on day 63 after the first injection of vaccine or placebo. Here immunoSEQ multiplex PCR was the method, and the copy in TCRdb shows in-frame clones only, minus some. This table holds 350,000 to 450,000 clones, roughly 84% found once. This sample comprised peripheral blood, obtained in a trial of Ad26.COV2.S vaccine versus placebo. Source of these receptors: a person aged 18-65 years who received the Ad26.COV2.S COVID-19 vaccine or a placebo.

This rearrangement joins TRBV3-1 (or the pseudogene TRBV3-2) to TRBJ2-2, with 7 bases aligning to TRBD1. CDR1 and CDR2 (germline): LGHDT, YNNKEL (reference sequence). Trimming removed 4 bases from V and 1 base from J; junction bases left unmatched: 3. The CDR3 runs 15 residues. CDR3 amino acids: CASSPRTGNTGELFF. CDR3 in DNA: TGTGCCAGCAGCCCCAGGACAGGGAACACCGGGGAGCTGTTTTTT.

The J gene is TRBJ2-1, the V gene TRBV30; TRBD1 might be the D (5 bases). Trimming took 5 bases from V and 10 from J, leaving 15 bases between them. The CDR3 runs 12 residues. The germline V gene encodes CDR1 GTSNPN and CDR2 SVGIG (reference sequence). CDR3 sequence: CAWRRQRLEQFF. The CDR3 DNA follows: TGTGCCTGGCGAAGACAGCGTTTAGAGCAGTTCTTC.

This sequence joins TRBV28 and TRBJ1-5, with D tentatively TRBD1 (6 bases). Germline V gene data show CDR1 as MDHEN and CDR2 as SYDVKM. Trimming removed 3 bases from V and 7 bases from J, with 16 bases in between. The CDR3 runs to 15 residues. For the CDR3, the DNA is TGTGCCAGCAGTTTCCAAGTCAGGGGCGGGCAGCCCCAGCATTTT. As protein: CASSFQVRGGQPQHF.

CDR3 coding DNA: TGTGCCAGCAGCTTGGGCAGGGACTATGGCTACACCTTC. Encoded protein: CASSLGRDYGYTF. The J gene is TRBJ1-2, the V gene TRBV5-8; perhaps TRBD1 as D (5 bases). Germline values: CDR1 SGHTS, CDR2 YDEGEE. The CDR3 contains 13 residues. V lost 0 bases and J lost 3, with 6 bases in between.

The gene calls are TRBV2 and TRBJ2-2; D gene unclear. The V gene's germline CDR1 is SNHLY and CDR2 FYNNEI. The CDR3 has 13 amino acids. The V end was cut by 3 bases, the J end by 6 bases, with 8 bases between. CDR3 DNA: TGTGCCAGCAGTGACCGGCAGTCCGGGGAGCTGTTTTTT. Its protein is CASSDRQSGELFF.

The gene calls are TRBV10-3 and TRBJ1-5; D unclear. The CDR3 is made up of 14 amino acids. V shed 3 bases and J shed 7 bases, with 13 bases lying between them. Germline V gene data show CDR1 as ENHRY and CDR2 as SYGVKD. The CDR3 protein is CAISDGFPGQPQHF. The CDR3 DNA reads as TGTGCCATCAGTGATGGGTTCCCGGGGCAGCCCCAGCATTTT.

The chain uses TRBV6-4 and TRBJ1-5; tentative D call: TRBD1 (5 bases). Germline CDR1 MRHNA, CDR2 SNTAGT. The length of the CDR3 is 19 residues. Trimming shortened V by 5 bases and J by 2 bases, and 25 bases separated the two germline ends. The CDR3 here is CASSNLSPGPTPGNQPQHF. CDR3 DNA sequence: TGTGCCAGCAGTAACTTATCTCCGGGACCTACGCCAGGCAATCAGCCCCAGCATTTT.

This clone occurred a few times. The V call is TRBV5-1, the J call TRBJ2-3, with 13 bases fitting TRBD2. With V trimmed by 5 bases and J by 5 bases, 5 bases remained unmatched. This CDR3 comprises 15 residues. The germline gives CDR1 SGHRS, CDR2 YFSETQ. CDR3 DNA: TGCGCCAGCAGACTAGCGGGAGGGACTTTAGATACGCAGTATTTT. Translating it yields CASRLAGGTLDTQYF.

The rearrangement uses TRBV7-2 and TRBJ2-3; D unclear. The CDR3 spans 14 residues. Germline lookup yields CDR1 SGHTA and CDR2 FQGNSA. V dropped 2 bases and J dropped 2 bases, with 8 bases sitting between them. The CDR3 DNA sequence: TGTGCCAGCAGCTTATCCTTTTCCACAGATACGCAGTATTTT. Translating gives CASSLSFSTDTQYF.

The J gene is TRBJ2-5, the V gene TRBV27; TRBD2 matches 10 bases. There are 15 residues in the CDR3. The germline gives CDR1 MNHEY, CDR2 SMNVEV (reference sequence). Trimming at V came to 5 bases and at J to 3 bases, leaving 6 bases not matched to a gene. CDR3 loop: CASSPFGLAEETQYF. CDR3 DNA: TGTGCCAGCAGTCCGTTTGGACTAGCGGAAGAGACCCAGTACTTC.

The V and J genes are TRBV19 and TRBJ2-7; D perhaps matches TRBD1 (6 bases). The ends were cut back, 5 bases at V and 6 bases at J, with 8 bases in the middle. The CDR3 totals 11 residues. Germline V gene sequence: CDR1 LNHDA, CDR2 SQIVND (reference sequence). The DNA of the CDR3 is TGTGCCAGTAGTGAAGGGGGCGAGCAGTACTTC. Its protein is CASSEGGEQYF.

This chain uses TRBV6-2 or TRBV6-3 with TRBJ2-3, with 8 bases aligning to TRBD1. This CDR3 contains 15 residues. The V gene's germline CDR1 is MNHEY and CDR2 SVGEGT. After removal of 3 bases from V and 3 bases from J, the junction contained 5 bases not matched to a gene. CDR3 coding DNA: TGTGCCAGCAGTTATTGGACAGGGAGAACAGATACGCAGTATTTT. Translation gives CASSYWTGRTDTQYF.

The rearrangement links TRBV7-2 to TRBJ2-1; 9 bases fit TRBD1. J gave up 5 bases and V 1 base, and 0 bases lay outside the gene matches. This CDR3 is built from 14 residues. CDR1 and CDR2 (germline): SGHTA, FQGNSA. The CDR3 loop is CASSLGQGDNEQFF. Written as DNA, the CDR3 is TGTGCCAGCAGCTTAGGACAGGGGGACAATGAGCAGTTCTTC.

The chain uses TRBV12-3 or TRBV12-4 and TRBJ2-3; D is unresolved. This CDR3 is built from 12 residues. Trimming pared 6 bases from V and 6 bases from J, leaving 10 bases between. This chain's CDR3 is CASSPVADTQYF. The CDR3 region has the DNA TGTGCCAGCAGCCCGGTGGCGGATACGCAGTATTTT.

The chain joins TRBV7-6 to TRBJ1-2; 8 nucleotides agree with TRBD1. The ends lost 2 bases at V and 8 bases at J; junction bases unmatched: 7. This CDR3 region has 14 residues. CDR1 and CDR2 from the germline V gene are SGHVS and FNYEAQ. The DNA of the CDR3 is TGTGCCAGCAGCTTAACGGACAGGGACGGCGGCTACACCTTC. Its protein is CASSLTDRDGGYTF. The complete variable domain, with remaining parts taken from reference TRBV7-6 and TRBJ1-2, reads GAGVSQSPRYKVTKRGQDVALRCDPISGHVSLYWYRQALGQGPEFLTYFNYEAQQDKSGLPNDRFSAERPEGSISTLTIQRTEQRDSAMYRCASSLTDRDGGYTFGSGTRLTVV.

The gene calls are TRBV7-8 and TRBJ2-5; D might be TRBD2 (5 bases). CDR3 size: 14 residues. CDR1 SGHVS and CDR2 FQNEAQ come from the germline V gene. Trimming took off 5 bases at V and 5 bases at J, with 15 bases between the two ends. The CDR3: CASSPGLFSETQYF. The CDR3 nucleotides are TGTGCCAGCAGCCCCGGACTGTTCAGTGAGACCCAGTACTTC. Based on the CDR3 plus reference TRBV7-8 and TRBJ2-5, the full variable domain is GAGVSQSPRYKVAKRGQDVALRCDPISGHVSLFWYQQALGQGPEFLTYFQNEAQLDKSGLPSDRFFAERPEGSVSTLKIQRTQQEDSAVYLCASSPGLFSETQYFGPGTRLLVL.

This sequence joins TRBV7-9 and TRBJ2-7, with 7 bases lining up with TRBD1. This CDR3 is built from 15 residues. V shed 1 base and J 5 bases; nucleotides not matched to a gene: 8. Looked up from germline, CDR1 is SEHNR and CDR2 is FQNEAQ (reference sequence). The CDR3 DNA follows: TGTGCCAGCAGCTTAGGCAGGGGACAGTCCCACGAGCAGTACTTC. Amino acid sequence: CASSLGRGQSHEQYF.

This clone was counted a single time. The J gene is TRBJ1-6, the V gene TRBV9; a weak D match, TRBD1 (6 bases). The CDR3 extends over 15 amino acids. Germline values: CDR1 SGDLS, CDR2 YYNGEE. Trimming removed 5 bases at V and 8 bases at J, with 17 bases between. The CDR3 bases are TGTGCCAGCAGTCAGCTTTGGGGGGGCGATTCACCCCTCCACTTT. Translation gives CASSQLWGGDSPLHF.

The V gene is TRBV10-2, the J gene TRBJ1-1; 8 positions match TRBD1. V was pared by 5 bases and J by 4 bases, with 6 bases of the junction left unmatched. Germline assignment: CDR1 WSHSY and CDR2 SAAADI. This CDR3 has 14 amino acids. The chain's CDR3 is CASSSNTGGTEAFF. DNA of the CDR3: TGCGCCAGCAGTTCGAATACAGGGGGCACTGAAGCTTTCTTT.

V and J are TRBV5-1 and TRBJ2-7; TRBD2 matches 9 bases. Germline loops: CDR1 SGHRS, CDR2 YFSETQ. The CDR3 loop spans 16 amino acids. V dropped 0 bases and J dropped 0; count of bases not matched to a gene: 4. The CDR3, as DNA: TGCGCCAGCAGCTTGGATGGCGGGGGGGCCTCCTACGAGCAGTACTTC. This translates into CASSLDGGGASYEQYF. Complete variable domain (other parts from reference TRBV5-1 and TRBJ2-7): KAGVTQTPRYLIKTRGQQVTLSCSPISGHRSVSWYQQTPGQGLQFLFEYFSETQRNKGNFPGRFSGRQFSNSRSEMNVSTLELGDSALYLCASSLDGGGASYEQYFGPGTRLTVT.